The T cell receptor beta chain described here comes from a study of a mutant IDH1 vaccine in newly diagnosed glioma. Study in general: Vaccines began 4-6 weeks after radiotherapy alone, or with temozolomide cycles.

For this clone: The antigen is unknown.

Time point: week 47, end of study. A 20-mer mutant IDH1 peptide at 300 ug was injected subcutaneously with topical imiquimod. This CDR3 spans 15 amino acids. CDR1 and CDR2 (germline): MGHRA, YSYEKL. V lost 2 bases and J 1 base, leaving 9 bases between the germline ends. Sequencing was performed with immunoSEQ multiplex PCR; in TCRdb, only in-frame clones are kept and a portion is missing. The sample records over 80,000 clones, roughly four fifths being singletons. This material consisted of PBMCs, taken from a glioma patient whose treatment included an IDH1 peptide vaccine. V gene TRBV4-1 combines with J gene TRBJ2-1; weak D call: TRBD2 (6 bases). The TCR originated in a man aged 35 to 55 with glioma. CDR3 in DNA: TGCGCCAGCAGCCAATTGGGACTTTCCTACAATGAGCAGTTCTTC. It yields the protein CASSQLGLSYNEQFF.